Reported below is one T cell receptor (beta chain). Its specificity is not known. This sample was taken from a study of vaccination and CD4 T cells after COVID-19. Study information: Median draw time for post-COVID samples was 101 days post-diagnosis (range 35 to 161).

Regarding treatment: approximately 10-day PBMC culture with coronavirus spike peptide pools or control peptides (ViraFEST assay). The study sequenced cultured CD4+ T cell DNA using the Oncomine TCR Beta short-read assay. MiXCR, applied by TCRdb to the PCR reads, yields one record per CDR3 protein. The sample holds 12,000 or so distinct CDR3 sequences, roughly 74% seen once. Trimming cost V 7 bases and J 3 bases, with 11 bases left between them. The CDR3 extends over 13 amino acids. CDR1 is KGHDR, CDR2 SFDVKD, per germline. The sequencing input was CD4+ T cells from blood, cultured in vitro. The TCR originated in a human donor who had recovered from COVID-19. The rearrangement uses TRBV24-1 and TRBJ2-5; D remains ambiguous. The DNA of the CDR3 is TGTGCCACCAGCTCCGAGCTTAAAGAGACCCAGTACTTC. Translated, it gives CATSSELKETQYF.